Each of the 25 T cell receptor beta chains below was sequenced from the same sample in a study of T cell responses to AZD1222 COVID-19 vaccine. Profiling relied on immunoSEQ multiplex PCR, and the TCRdb table lists in-frame clones only, not all of them. Here the sample spans around 190,000 clones, almost 90% being singletons. Sequenced here: peripheral blood, sampled 28 days after the second AZD1222 dose. Receptors originate from an adult who received the AZD1222 COVID-19 vaccine.

The chain couples TRBV21-1 to TRBJ2-3; TRBD2 is the table's D call and was not checked against the DNA. TRBV21-1 is marked as a pseudogene. CDR3 size: 16 residues. The CDR3 region is CASSKVAVGRTDTQYF. CDR3 coding DNA: TGTGCCAGCAGCAAAGTAGCGGTGGGGCGCACAGATACGCAGTATTTT.

This chain uses TRBV12-3 or TRBV12-4 with TRBJ1-2; 8 nucleotides line up with TRBD1. The V and J ends lost 6 bases and 2 bases, in that order; junction bases with no gene match: 2. There are 13 residues in the CDR3. The CDR3 nucleotides are TGTGCCAGCAGGGGGGACAGGAACTATGGCTACACCTTC. Amino acid sequence: CASRGDRNYGYTF.

Regarding this clone: The same CDR3 is also encoded by other DNA sequences in this sample. The rearrangement joins TRBV28 to TRBJ1-1, with unresolved D. Germline CDR1 is MDHEN and CDR2 is SYDVKM. Trimming took off 6 bases at V and 6 bases at J, with 8 bases between the two ends. This CDR3 is built from 11 residues. The CDR3 coding sequence is TGTGCCAGCAGAGGGAGGCCTGAAGCTTTCTTT. Encoded protein: CASRGRPEAFF.

V usage is TRBV7-9 and J usage is TRBJ2-7, with D possibly matching TRBD2 (6 bases). The CDR3 has 15 amino acids. CDR1 is SEHNR and CDR2 is FQNEAQ in the germline V gene (reference sequence). V lost 0 bases and J 1 base, leaving 10 bases between the germline ends. CDR3 sequence reads: CASSLALAGSYEQYF. CDR3 DNA: TGTGCCAGCAGCTTAGCGTTGGCGGGGTCCTACGAGCAGTACTTC.

The rearrangement links TRBV5-6 to TRBJ1-2, with TRBD1 matching over 10 bases. J lost 3 bases, V lost 6 bases, and 5 bases had no gene match. The CDR3 runs to 14 residues. Germline CDR1 reads SGHDT; CDR2 reads YYEEEE. The CDR3 sequence is CASTETGGDYGYTF. CDR3 sequence (DNA): TGTGCCAGCACCGAGACAGGGGGCGACTATGGCTACACCTTC.

The chain joins TRBV6-6 to TRBJ1-6; D not resolved. V was clipped by 4 bases and J by 7 bases, with 5 bases between them. There are 12 residues in the CDR3. The germline V gene encodes CDR1 MNHNY and CDR2 SVGAGI (reference sequence). In nucleotides, the CDR3 is TGTGCCAGCAGTTCACAGAATTCACCCCTCCACTTT. The encoded protein is CASSSQNSPLHF.

The chain couples TRBV6-1 to TRBJ1-2, with D hard to call. The CDR3 consists of 12 residues. The germline V gene encodes CDR1 MNHNS and CDR2 SASEGT. V was clipped by 2 bases and J by 9 bases, with 10 bases between them. The CDR3 sequence: CASSEWSVSYTF. Here the CDR3 DNA reads TGTGCCAGCAGTGAATGGAGTGTGAGCTACACCTTC.

V usage is TRBV18 and J usage is TRBJ1-2; the D is unclear. Per the germline V gene, CDR1 is KGHSH and CDR2 is LQKENI. V lost 5 bases to trimming and J lost 7 bases, with 20 bases between them. The CDR3 totals 15 residues. Here the CDR3 DNA reads TGTGCCAGCTCATCGGACCTCTTTCGGACTGCTGGCTACACCTTC. Translation: CASSSDLFRTAGYTF. The entire variable domain, with the rest obtained from reference TRBV18 and TRBJ1-2, is as follows: NAGVMQNPRHLVRRRGQEARLRCSPMKGHSHVYWYRQLPEEGLKFMVYLQKENIIDESGMPKERFSAEFPKEGPSILRIQQVVRGDSAAYFCASSSDLFRTAGYTFGSGTRLTVV.

This clone was picked up a small number of times. CDR3 protein: CSVDGGVNYNEQFF. DNA for the CDR3: TGCAGCGTTGACGGCGGGGTTAATTACAATGAGCAGTTCTTC. The chain recombines TRBV29-1 with TRBJ2-1, with a weak D call TRBD2 (6 bases). This CDR3 contains 14 residues. Germline assignment: CDR1 SQVTM and CDR2 ANQGSEA. Trimming removed 3 bases at V and 4 bases at J, with 13 bases between.

This clone showed up just a few times. The chain carries TRBV18 and TRBJ2-7; 9 bases are a match to TRBD1. This CDR3 comprises 15 residues. From germline, CDR1 is KGHSH and CDR2 LQKENI. After removal of 3 bases from V and 3 bases from J, the junction contained 6 bases not matched to a gene. The CDR3 sequence: CASSPNRGRFYEQYF. The CDR3 DNA reads TGTGCCAGCTCACCTAACAGGGGGCGGTTCTACGAGCAGTACTTC.

The V gene is TRBV3-1 (or the pseudogene TRBV3-2), the J gene TRBJ2-3; 9 bases align to TRBD2. Trimming at V came to 4 bases and at J to 6 bases, leaving 8 bases not matched to a gene. CDR1 LGHDT and CDR2 YNNKEL come from the germline V gene (reference sequence). The CDR3 loop spans 15 amino acids. The CDR3 loop is CASSPRRGGSDTQYF. The DNA of the CDR3 is TGTGCCAGCAGCCCGCGGCGGGGGGGCTCGGATACGCAGTATTTT.

V is TRBV28 and J is TRBJ2-2; a possible D gene is TRBD1 (5 bases). The V gene's germline CDR1 is MDHEN and CDR2 SYDVKM. The CDR3 is made up of 13 amino acids. V gave up 5 bases and J gave up 5 bases, with 9 bases separating them. The CDR3 reads CASSGTGTGELFF. Here the CDR3 DNA reads TGTGCCAGCAGTGGTACAGGTACCGGGGAGCTGTTTTTT.

The rearrangement uses TRBV7-3 and TRBJ2-3, with 7 bases aligning to TRBD1. This CDR3 has 15 residues. The V and J ends lost 3 bases and 1 base, in that order; junction bases with no gene match: 4. Per the germline V gene, CDR1 is SGHTA and CDR2 is FQGTGA. For the CDR3, the DNA is TGTGCCAGCAGCTTCACCGGACAGGGCACAGATACGCAGTATTTT. Protein: CASSFTGQGTDTQYF.

This clone was seen just once. J is TRBJ1-5 and V is TRBV3-1 (or the pseudogene TRBV3-2); a possible D gene is TRBD1 (6 bases). The CDR3 contains 17 residues. Germline loops: CDR1 LGHDT, CDR2 YNNKEL (reference sequence). V was clipped by 4 bases and J by 3 bases, with 19 bases between them. The CDR3 DNA is TGTGCCAGCAGCCCCGGTAGGCCGACAGGTCTCAATCAGCCCCAGCATTTT. It codes for CASSPGRPTGLNQPQHF.

V gene TRBV7-9 combines with J gene TRBJ2-3; TRBD1 matches at 9 bases. This CDR3 contains 15 residues. Trimming cost V 5 bases and J 1 base; bases outside gene matches: 4. Per the germline V gene, CDR1 is SEHNR and CDR2 is FQNEAQ (reference sequence). CDR3 sequence: CASSPRDRGTDTQYF. The DNA of the CDR3 is TGTGCCAGCAGCCCCCGGGACAGGGGCACAGATACGCAGTATTTT.

The V call is TRBV3-1 (or the pseudogene TRBV3-2), the J call TRBJ1-4; the match to TRBD1 covers 7 bases. The germline gives CDR1 LGHDT, CDR2 YNNKEL (reference sequence). CDR3 length: 16 amino acids. Germline trimming cut 4 bases from V and 4 bases from J; bases unmatched to any gene: 9. The CDR3 loop is CASSPRGQDSNEKLFF. CDR3 in DNA: TGTGCCAGCAGCCCCCGAGGACAGGACAGTAATGAAAAACTGTTTTTT.

Worth noting for this clone: Other nucleotide sequences from this sample produce the same CDR3. The chain links TRBV5-1 to TRBJ1-1; weak D call: TRBD1 (6 bases). Trimming took off 0 bases at V and 4 bases at J, with 10 bases between the two ends. Germline CDR1 and CDR2: SGHRS and YFSETQ. The CDR3 totals 14 residues. The CDR3 nucleotides read TGCGCCAGCAGCTTGGCAGGGGTCGGCACTGAAGCTTTCTTT. It encodes CASSLAGVGTEAFF.

The chain is built from TRBV5-1 and TRBJ2-3, with a weak D call TRBD2 (6 bases). Germline V CDR1 and CDR2: SGHRS, YFSETQ. The ends were cut back, 5 bases at V and 2 bases at J, with 12 bases in the middle. CDR3 length equals 14 residues. The CDR3 loop is CASRVSGTTDTQYF. Written as DNA, the CDR3 is TGCGCCAGCAGGGTTAGCGGAACCACAGATACGCAGTATTTT.

This clone appeared a single time. This rearrangement joins TRBV6-1 to TRBJ2-1; D is undetermined. Germline CDR1 is MNHNS and CDR2 is SASEGT. This CDR3 comprises 13 residues. The V and J ends lost 0 bases and 5 bases respectively, with 5 bases between them. CDR3 in DNA: TGTGCCAGCAGTGAAGCGACCCACAATGAGCAGTTCTTC. As protein: CASSEATHNEQFF.

The chain couples TRBV9 to TRBJ1-2; 10 nucleotides agree with TRBD1. This CDR3 has 15 residues. In germline, CDR1 is SGDLS, CDR2 YYNGEE. V lost 2 bases and J lost 6; bases outside the gene matches: 7. The CDR3 DNA follows: TGTGCCAGCAGCGTGGCCGGGACAGGGGCTCATGGCTACACCTTC. Protein product: CASSVAGTGAHGYTF.

The chain recombines TRBV18 with TRBJ1-4; D perhaps matches TRBD1 (6 bases). The CDR3 extends over 15 amino acids. V lost 3 bases and J 8 bases, leaving 16 bases between the germline ends. Per the germline V gene, CDR1 is KGHSH and CDR2 is LQKENI. CDR3 sequence: CASSPSGPGVEKLFF. The CDR3 DNA sequence: TGTGCCAGCTCACCGTCGGGGCCAGGGGTCGAAAAACTGTTTTTT.

V usage is TRBV11-1 and J usage is TRBJ2-2; no reliable D call. CDR3 length equals 14 residues. Germline loops: CDR1 SGHAT, CDR2 FQDESV (reference sequence). V was clipped by 2 bases and J by 0 bases, with 4 bases between them. The CDR3 spells CASSLRTNTGELFF. The CDR3 DNA reads as TGTGCCAGCAGCTTACGGACGAACACCGGGGAGCTGTTTTTT.

CDR3 in DNA: TGTGCTAGTGGTTCTTCCTCTCTACTACAGGGGAACACTGAAGCTTTCTTT. Its protein is CASGSSSLLQGNTEAFF. This rearrangement joins TRBV12-5 to TRBJ1-1, with D maybe TRBD1 (6 bases). Trimming removed 4 bases at V and 1 base at J, with 19 bases between. This CDR3 region has 17 residues. Germline CDR1 LGHNT, CDR2 FRNRAP.

The rearrangement links TRBV2 to TRBJ1-1, with D hard to call. Germline assignment: CDR1 SNHLY and CDR2 FYNNEI. The CDR3 totals 13 residues. V was shortened by 4 bases and J by 10 bases, with 16 bases between the two germline ends. CDR3 residues: CASSVDFSSRAFF. CDR3 sequence (DNA): TGTGCCAGCAGTGTCGATTTCTCCTCGCGAGCTTTCTTT.

The genes are TRBV5-6 and TRBJ2-5; the match to TRBD2 covers 9 bases. V shed 10 bases and J 5 bases; nucleotides not matched to a gene: 12. The V gene's germline CDR1 is SGHDT and CDR2 YYEEEE. The CDR3 covers 14 residues. CDR3 bases: TGTGCCGCCGGAAGAGCGGGGGGTAGTGAGACCCAGTACTTC. Protein: CAAGRAGGSETQYF.